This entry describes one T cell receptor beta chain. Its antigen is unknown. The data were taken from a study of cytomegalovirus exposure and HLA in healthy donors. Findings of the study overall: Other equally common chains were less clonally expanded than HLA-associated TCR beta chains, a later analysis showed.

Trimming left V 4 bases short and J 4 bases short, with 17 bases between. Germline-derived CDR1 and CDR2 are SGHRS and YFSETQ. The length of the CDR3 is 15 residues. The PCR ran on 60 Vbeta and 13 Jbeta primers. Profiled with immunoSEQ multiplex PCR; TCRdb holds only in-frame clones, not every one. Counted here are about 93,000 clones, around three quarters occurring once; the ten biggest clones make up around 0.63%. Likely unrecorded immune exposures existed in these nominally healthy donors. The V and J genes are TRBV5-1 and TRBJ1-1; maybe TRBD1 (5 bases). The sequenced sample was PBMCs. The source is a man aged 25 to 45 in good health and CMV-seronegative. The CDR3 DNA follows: TGCGCCAGCAGCACTACCCGGGGGGGTGGCACTGAAGCTTTCTTT. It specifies CASSTTRGGGTEAFF.